This TCR beta chain was identified in a study of shared clonotypes between healthy human individuals. For the study at large: Per donor, CD8 memory used one plate, CD8 naive used two, CD4 memory used three and CD4 naive used three. Findings and limits, study-wide: Among donors, clonotype sharing was expected to be affected by sequencing depth. Generally, naive subsets came out with larger estimated richness than memory subsets. In several donors, about 5% of naive CD4 clonotypes appeared in common.

Assay: immunoSEQ multiplex PCR; the TCRdb copy retains only in-frame clones and omits some. Of roughly 2.5 million clones listed, over 85% are singletons. A remark on this clone: Its target is unknown.

This CDR3 region has 13 residues. Trimming pared 4 bases from V and 5 bases from J, leaving 9 bases between. Germline V gene data show CDR1 as ENHRY and CDR2 as SYGVKD. The sequence derives from a man aged 18 to 29 in good health. The source material was naive CD4+ T cells sorted from blood. This sample's subset: CD45RA+ positively selected. The rearrangement links TRBV10-3 to TRBJ1-5; D may be TRBD1 (6 bases). CDR3 amino acids: CAISGQVDQPQHF. DNA for the CDR3: TGTGCCATCAGTGGACAGGTAGATCAGCCCCAGCATTTT.